The 10 T cell receptor beta chains listed next were all sequenced from one sample in a study of shared clonotypes between healthy human individuals (dated by TCRdb to 2020 to 2021). CD8 naive samples were obtained by positive selection for CCR7 among CD45RO-negative cells, yielding a CD45RA+CCR7+ population from which TemRA cells were excluded. The protocol used for the library was the immunoSEQ multiplex PCR assay. TCRdb took over this immuneACCESS table, retaining in-frame rearrangements with V and J assigned. Such tables are incomplete; in checked studies, under half of the missing clones stem from an unresolved V gene, and the remainder is unexplained. The sample table shows about 2 million clones, and about 95% are seen once. The ten largest clones add up to 1% to 1.5% of the sample. The sample taken for sequencing was naive CD8+ T cells sorted from blood. The meaning of the sample's cell subset or site label: CD45RA+CCR7+. The receptors shown here come from a man aged 18-30 years in good health.

The chain uses TRBV5-1 and TRBJ2-3; 8 bases match TRBD2. The ends lost 2 bases at V and 2 bases at J; junction bases unmatched: 4. Looked up from germline, CDR1 is SGHRS and CDR2 is YFSETQ. The CDR3 covers 15 residues. CDR3 residues: CASSFQRETTDTQYF. DNA of the CDR3: TGCGCCAGCAGCTTTCAGCGGGAGACCACAGATACGCAGTATTTT.

This clone was recorded only once. This sequence joins TRBV5-8 and TRBJ2-5; unclear D gene. V was pared by 4 bases and J by 6 bases, with 10 bases between. This CDR3 has 12 amino acids. Germline lookup yields CDR1 SGHTS and CDR2 YDEGEE. CDR3 sequence: CASSLIGQTQYF. In DNA form, the CDR3 reads TGTGCCAGCAGCCTTATCGGACAGACCCAGTACTTC.

In this sample, this clone turned up a few times. The chain uses TRBV4-1 and TRBJ1-2; 9 nucleotides line up with TRBD1. Germline assignment: CDR1 MGHRA and CDR2 YSYEKL. Unmatched junction bases numbered 9, after V lost 0 bases and J lost 13 bases. This CDR3 contains 14 residues. The CDR3 DNA reads as TGCGCCAGCAGCCAAGATCTCACAGGGGGCGCGTCCACCTTC. Translation: CASSQDLTGGASTF.

J is TRBJ2-3 and V is TRBV7-9; 9 bases line up with TRBD1. The CDR3 runs to 16 residues. The V gene's germline CDR1 is SEHNR and CDR2 FQNEAQ (reference sequence). The J segment lost 2 bases and the V segment lost 4 bases, leaving 7 bases of the junction unmatched. The CDR3 sequence: CASSYRGRPVTDTQYF. CDR3 in DNA: TGTGCCAGCAGCTACAGGGGGCGCCCGGTCACAGATACGCAGTATTTT.

V gene TRBV27 combines with J gene TRBJ2-1, with 10 bases aligning to TRBD2. Trimming cost V 5 bases and J 4 bases; bases outside gene matches: 5. Germline V gives CDR1 MNHEY, CDR2 SMNVEV (reference sequence). CDR3 length equals 15 residues. The CDR3 sequence: CASSTGLAPYNEQFF. The CDR3 DNA is TGTGCCAGCAGTACGGGACTAGCGCCATACAATGAGCAGTTCTTC.

The chain joins TRBV5-4 to TRBJ1-2; no clear D. The CDR3 sequence is 13 residues long. Trimming stripped 0 bases from V and 4 bases from J, with 7 bases between. Germline V gene lookup returns CDR1 SGHNT and CDR2 YYREEE (reference sequence). The CDR3 DNA follows: TGTGCCAGCAGCTTGGACCTTTCCTATGGCTACACCTTC. This translates into CASSLDLSYGYTF.

Concerning this clone itself: Other DNA sequences in this sample translate to the same CDR3. The V call is TRBV6-1, the J call TRBJ2-1; 10 positions match TRBD2. Germline CDR1 is MNHNS and CDR2 is SASEGT. V gave up 7 bases and J gave up 4 bases; unmatched junction bases: 4. CDR3 length equals 14 residues. CDR3 sequence reads: CASTPSGGYNEQFF. The CDR3 region has the DNA TGTGCCAGCACCCCTAGCGGGGGATACAATGAGCAGTTCTTC.

V is TRBV27 and J is TRBJ1-5; possible D gene TRBD1, 6 bases. The V end was cut by 0 bases, the J end by 3 bases, with 9 bases between. This CDR3 is built from 15 residues. The germline V gene has CDR1 MNHEY and CDR2 SMNVEV (reference sequence). The CDR3 loop is CASSLSRGANQPQHF. The CDR3 bases are TGTGCCAGCAGTTTATCCAGGGGCGCCAATCAGCCCCAGCATTTT.

The CDR3 sequence: CSVDVGWTQYF. The CDR3 DNA is TGCAGCGTTGACGTGGGGTGGACCCAGTACTTC. The chain carries TRBV29-1 and TRBJ2-5; D gene uncertain. V lost 3 bases and J 7 bases, leaving 9 bases between the germline ends. The CDR3 has 11 residues. Germline V gene data show CDR1 as SQVTM and CDR2 as ANQGSEA.

This clone was seen a handful of times. The chain links TRBV2 to TRBJ1-6; possible D gene TRBD1, 6 bases. Germline values: CDR1 SNHLY, CDR2 FYNNEI. V was pared by 9 bases and J by 3 bases, with 12 bases between. This CDR3 is built from 14 residues. The CDR3 reads CASRGINYNSPLHF. CDR3 coding DNA: TGTGCCAGTAGGGGGATTAACTATAATTCACCCCTCCACTTT.